Listed below are T cell receptor beta chains from one sample, sequenced in a study of T cell responses to AZD1222 COVID-19 vaccine. Generated by immunoSEQ multiplex PCR, the TCRdb table keeps only in-frame clones and is missing some. The sample contains 100,000 to 150,000 clones, roughly 87% of which appear only once. This specimen consisted of peripheral blood, obtained on day 0 of AZD1222 vaccination. The source of these receptors is an adult in good health. The CDR3 runs from the conserved cysteine through the conserved F or W. A D gene is named only where the DNA matches it firmly. Size is stated for part of the rows, as once, few or many counts, or as a class when the clone is expanded.

size,J,D,V,CDR3,DNA
once,TRBJ2-1,TRBD2,TRBV6-1,CASSEALAGESKEQFF,TGTGCCAGCAGTGAAGCTCTAGCGGGGGAATCTAAGGAGCAGTTCTTC
-,TRBJ1-2,-,TRBV3-1/TRBV3-2,CASSQEKEGSYTF,TGTGCCAGCAGCCAAGAAAAGGAGGGCAGCTACACCTTC
once,TRBJ2-3,TRBD2,TRBV4-1,CASSQITGGAYTQYF,TGCGCCAGCAGCCAAATAACCGGGGGGGCGTATACGCAGTATTTT
-,TRBJ1-2,-,TRBV7-2,CASSPETRSGYTF,TGTGCCAGCAGCCCTGAAACTCGATCTGGCTACACCTTC
-,TRBJ2-7,-,TRBV19,CASSMDAGAPLYEQYF,TGTGCCAGTAGTATGGACGCCGGGGCACCCCTCTACGAGCAGTACTTC
-,TRBJ1-1,TRBD1,TRBV24-1,CATSEGTGATTEAFF,TGTGCCACCAGTGAAGGGACAGGAGCGACCACTGAAGCTTTCTTT
once,TRBJ2-2,-,TRBV3-1/TRBV3-2,CASSHPVKTTGELFF,TGTGCCAGCAGCCATCCCGTCAAAACTACCGGGGAGCTGTTTTTT
-,TRBJ2-7,-,TRBV6-5,CASSLDLYEQYF,TGTGCCAGCAGTCTGGACCTTTACGAGCAGTACTTC
-,TRBJ2-7,-,TRBV28,CASSLERGRYEQYF,TGTGCCAGCAGTTTGGAACGGGGTAGGTACGAGCAGTACTTC
-,TRBJ2-7,-,TRBV10-3,CATTLGGPSYEQYF,TGTGCCACCACCTTGGGGGGCCCAAGCTACGAGCAGTACTTC
-,TRBJ1-5,-,TRBV28,CASRTGSNQPQHF,TGTGCCAGCAGGACAGGCTCAAATCAGCCCCAGCATTTT
once,TRBJ2-1,TRBD1,TRBV2,CASEDRTNEQFF,TGTGCCAGCGAGGACAGGACGAATGAGCAGTTCTTC
-,TRBJ2-5,TRBD2,TRBV7-2,CASSLRRGAQETQYF,TGTGCCAGCAGCTTAAGGCGGGGGGCCCAAGAGACCCAGTACTTC
-,TRBJ2-3,TRBD2,TRBV7-2,CASSLAASGGASSDTQYF,TGTGCCAGCAGCTTAGCGGCTAGCGGGGGGGCCAGTTCAGATACGCAGTATTTT
-,TRBJ1-5,-,TRBV30,CASSEGGPQHF,TGTGCCTCGTCCGAGGGGGGGCCCCAGCATTTT
-,TRBJ2-7,-,TRBV3-1/TRBV3-2,CASSQAFEQYF,TGTGCCAGCAGCCAAGCTTTCGAGCAGTACTTC
-,TRBJ1-1,TRBD1,TRBV4-1,CASSHIQGARGRNTEAFF,TGCGCCAGCAGCCATATACAGGGGGCGAGAGGCAGGAACACTGAAGCTTTCTTT
-,TRBJ1-1,-,TRBV24-1,CATSRDMNTEAFF,TGTGCCACCAGCAGGGATATGAACACTGAAGCTTTCTTT
-,TRBJ2-5,-,TRBV3-1/TRBV3-2,CASSQDLGQPQETQYF,TGTGCCAGCAGCCAAGATTTGGGCCAGCCCCAAGAGACCCAGTACTTC
-,TRBJ1-6,-,TRBV28,CASRINSPLHF,TGTGCCAGCAGGATCAATTCACCCCTCCACTTT
-,TRBJ1-2,-,TRBV30,CACQGNYGYTF,TGTGCCTGTCAGGGAAACTATGGCTACACCTTC
-,TRBJ1-4,-,TRBV9,CASSPVGTNDKLFF,TGTGCCAGCAGCCCCGTGGGTACTAATGACAAACTGTTTTTT
-,TRBJ1-2,-,TRBV27,CASAPAPNYGYTF,TGTGCCAGCGCCCCAGCTCCTAACTATGGCTACACCTTC
once,TRBJ2-3,TRBD1,TRBV5-1,CASSSGTGRTDTQYF,TGCGCCAGCAGCTCCGGGACAGGACGCACAGATACGCAGTATTTT
-,TRBJ1-3,-,TRBV3-1/TRBV3-2,CASSQGGQSSGNTIYF,TGTGCCAGCAGCCAGGGAGGGCAGAGCTCTGGAAACACCATATATTTT
-,TRBJ2-3,-,TRBV20-1,CTPPNTQYF,TGCACCCCCCCGAATACGCAGTATTTT
-,TRBJ1-4,-,TRBV5-1,CASSLAFLNEKLFF,TGCGCCAGCAGCTTGGCCTTTCTTAATGAAAAACTGTTTTTT
-,TRBJ1-2,-,TRBV12-3/TRBV12-4,CASSLNNDYGYTF,TGTGCCAGCAGTTTAAACAACGACTATGGCTACACCTTC